The 10 T cell receptor beta chains below were found in one sample sequenced in a study of control samples from healthy donors and cancer patients. The protocol was immunoSEQ multiplex PCR, while the TCRdb copy is restricted to in-frame clones and leaves out a portion. The table lists around 81,000 clones, 85% to 95% of them singletons. Source material: blood. The receptors were gathered from a woman under 40 in good health.

The V gene is TRBV19, the J gene TRBJ2-5; D unclear. Germline CDR1 LNHDA, CDR2 SQIVND (reference sequence). The CDR3 spans 15 residues. V lost 3 bases to trimming and J lost 1 base, with 12 bases between them. This chain's CDR3 is CASSMRSLSQETQYF. CDR3 bases: TGTGCCAGTAGTATGCGCAGTCTAAGCCAAGAGACCCAGTACTTC. The whole variable domain, filled in from reference TRBV19 and TRBJ2-5, reads DGGITQSPKYLFRKEGQNVTLSCEQNLNHDAMYWYRQDPGQGLRLIYYSQIVNDFQKGDIAEGYSVSREKKESFPLTVTSAQKNPTAFYLCASSMRSLSQETQYFGPGTRLLVL.

J is TRBJ1-6 and V is TRBV19; D is uncertain. This CDR3 region has 15 residues. V lost 3 bases and J 7 bases, leaving 13 bases between the germline ends. Germline CDR1 reads LNHDA; CDR2 reads SQIVND (reference sequence). The DNA of the CDR3 is TGTGCCAGTAGTATCATGAGGGAAAAGAATTCACCCCTCCACTTT. Its translation is CASSIMREKNSPLHF.

The V gene is TRBV5-4, the J gene TRBJ2-2; D remains ambiguous. With 1 base removed from V and 1 base from J, the gap between germline ends came to 5 bases. Germline V gene lookup returns CDR1 SGHNT and CDR2 YYREEE (reference sequence). CDR3 length: 14 residues. For the CDR3, the DNA is TGTGCCAGCAGCTTGAGTTTGAACACCGGGGAGCTGTTTTTT. Its protein product is CASSLSLNTGELFF.

The V and J genes are TRBV7-2 and TRBJ2-7; D remains ambiguous. V was clipped by 7 bases and J by 3 bases, with 7 bases between them. The CDR3 is 11 amino acids. In germline, CDR1 is SGHTA, CDR2 FQGNSA. The CDR3 bases are TGTGCCAGCACCCATGGCTACGAGCAGTACTTC. Translated, it gives CASTHGYEQYF.

V is TRBV27 and J is TRBJ1-1; D possibly corresponds to TRBD1 (5 bases). Trimming shortened V by 4 bases and J by 4 bases, and 16 bases separated the two germline ends. Per germline, CDR1 MNHEY and CDR2 SMNVEV (reference sequence). The CDR3 is 15 residues long. CDR3 in DNA: TGTGCCAGCAGTTCCCGAGGGGCGCCGGGCACTGAAGCTTTCTTT. It yields the protein CASSSRGAPGTEAFF.

The V and J genes are TRBV25-1 and TRBJ2-5; 7 bases line up with TRBD1. The CDR3 runs to 14 residues. Germline V CDR1 and CDR2: MGHDK, SYGVNS. V lost 2 bases to trimming and J lost 5 bases; unmatched junction nucleotides: 5. CDR3 nucleotides: TGTGCCAGCAGTGAACGAGGGGGCGGCGAGACCCAGTACTTC. Its translation is CASSERGGGETQYF.

The V and J genes are TRBV7-3 and TRBJ1-1; no firm D call. The germline V gene encodes CDR1 SGHTA and CDR2 FQGTGA. V gave up 5 bases and J gave up 2 bases, with 12 bases separating them. The CDR3 contains 14 residues. This chain's CDR3 is CASSPLGANTEAFF. The CDR3, as DNA: TGTGCCAGCAGCCCATTGGGAGCTAACACTGAAGCTTTCTTT.

This clone was seen once. This chain connects TRBV12-3 or TRBV12-4 to TRBJ1-2, with a possible D match to TRBD1 (5 bases). V dropped 6 bases and J dropped 8 bases, with 13 bases sitting between them. CDR3 size: 12 residues. Here the CDR3 reads CASSTNRDGYTF. CDR3 DNA: TGTGCCAGCAGCACGAATAGGGACGGCTACACCTTC.

The J gene is TRBJ2-1, the V gene TRBV5-1; D may be TRBD2 (5 bases). CDR1 and CDR2 (germline): SGHRS, YFSETQ. This CDR3 has 15 residues. Trimming took 0 bases from V and 8 from J, leaving 15 bases between them. The CDR3 DNA sequence: TGCGCCAGCAGCTTGGCCCGACAAGGAGGAGATGAGCAGTTCTTC. This translates into CASSLARQGGDEQFF.

This clone has a handful of counts. The chain employs TRBV14 and TRBJ2-7; 8 nucleotides line up with TRBD1. Germline V gives CDR1 SGHDN, CDR2 FVKESK. CDR3 length equals 16 residues. V was pared by 4 bases and J by 1 base, with 9 bases of the junction left unmatched. CDR3 region: CASSPTGTGGSYEQYF. CDR3 nucleotide sequence: TGTGCCAGCAGCCCTACAGGGACAGGCGGTTCCTACGAGCAGTACTTC.